A single sample is the source of the 20 T cell receptor beta chains below, sequenced in a study of shared clonotypes between healthy human individuals (dated by TCRdb to the early 2020s). Libraries were prepared through the immunoSEQ multiplex PCR assay. As stored in TCRdb, this immuneACCESS dataset retains in-frame rearrangements with V and J assigned. A fraction of the clones does not appear; measured against another copy, unresolved V genes explain less than half of the discrepancy, and the remainder lacks a known reason. The sample yields around 1.1 million clones; approximately 80% were counted once. The ten largest clones capture around 0.6% of the sample. Sequenced material: memory CD4+ T cells from PBMCs. Per the publication, the cell subset or site label means: CD45RA-negative fraction. The receptors shown here come from a man aged 18 to 35 in good health. Some clones in this sample may be carry-over from other donors' samples.

This chain links TRBV4-1 with TRBJ2-3; D uncertain. CDR1 is MGHRA and CDR2 is YSYEKL in the germline V gene. V dropped 2 bases and J dropped 6 bases, with 18 bases sitting between them. The CDR3 spans 16 residues. For the CDR3, the DNA is TGCGCCAGCAGCCAACGACATCTGACCTCGAGGGATACGCAGTATTTT. It codes for CASSQRHLTSRDTQYF.

The genes are TRBV27 and TRBJ1-1; D not resolved. V lost 4 bases and J 2 bases, leaving 8 bases between the germline ends. This CDR3 has 13 residues. CDR1 and CDR2 from the germline V gene are MNHEY and SMNVEV (reference sequence). The CDR3 protein is CASSWSANTEAFF. CDR3 bases: TGTGCCAGCAGTTGGAGCGCAAACACTGAAGCTTTCTTT.

The J gene is TRBJ2-1, the V gene TRBV4-3; a weak D match, TRBD2 (5 bases). Germline-derived CDR1 and CDR2 are LGHNA and YSLEER. There are 15 residues in the CDR3. V was shortened by 1 base and J by 0 bases, with 7 bases between the two germline ends. CDR3: CASSQVSGSYNEQFF. The CDR3 nucleotides are TGCGCCAGCAGCCAAGTAAGCGGCTCCTACAATGAGCAGTTCTTC.

This chain uses TRBV28 with TRBJ2-1; 8 bases are shared with TRBD2. The germline V gene has CDR1 MDHEN and CDR2 SYDVKM. The CDR3 totals 12 residues. The V gene end was trimmed by 3 bases and the J gene end by 11 bases; junction bases not matched to a gene: 3. CDR3 residues: CASSLEREKQFF. DNA for the CDR3: TGTGCCAGCAGTTTGGAGCGGGAGAAGCAGTTCTTC.

V is TRBV5-6 and J is TRBJ2-5; D is possibly TRBD1 (6 bases). Germline CDR1 and CDR2: SGHDT and YYEEEE. V lost 5 bases and J lost 5, with 22 bases in between. CDR3 size: 16 residues. CDR3 sequence (DNA): TGTGCCAGCAGGCCCTCAGTCACCGGGACACATGAGACCCAGTACTTC. This translates into CASRPSVTGTHETQYF.

This clone has just one count. In nucleotides, the CDR3 is TGTGCCAGCAGGATACGAACAGGGAGGCATGGCTACACCTTC. Translation gives CASRIRTGRHGYTF. The chain links TRBV28 to TRBJ1-2; D may be TRBD1 (6 bases). The CDR3 has 14 amino acids. Trimming removed 6 bases at V and 6 bases at J, with 17 bases between. CDR1 MDHEN and CDR2 SYDVKM come from the germline V gene.

This chain links TRBV30 with TRBJ2-1; the D gene is possibly TRBD2 (5 bases). Trimming cost V 1 base and J 7 bases, with 14 bases left between them. Germline V gene data show CDR1 as GTSNPN and CDR2 as SVGIG (reference sequence). CDR3 length: 14 residues. The CDR3 sequence: CAWSEGLATNEQFF. DNA for the CDR3: TGTGCCTGGAGTGAAGGGCTAGCTACGAATGAGCAGTTCTTC.

On this clone itself: Within the sample, other DNA sequences also encode this same CDR3. The CDR3 DNA follows: TGTGCCAGCAGTTACTCAGGGGCGAACACTGAAGCTTTCTTT. This codes for CASSYSGANTEAFF. The chain carries TRBV6-5 and TRBJ1-1, with D possibly matching TRBD1 (5 bases). V lost 0 bases and J 1 base, leaving 6 bases between the germline ends. Per the germline V gene, CDR1 is MNHEY and CDR2 is SVGAGI. This CDR3 has 14 residues.

The chain carries TRBV5-1 and TRBJ2-2; no clear D gene. The CDR3 is made up of 16 amino acids. V was shortened by 3 bases and J by 5 bases, with 17 bases between the two germline ends. The germline V gene has CDR1 SGHRS and CDR2 YFSETQ. The CDR3 loop is CASSSAQVLTTGELFF. CDR3 sequence (DNA): TGCGCCAGCAGCTCCGCCCAGGTTTTGACGACCGGGGAGCTGTTTTTT.

The chain couples TRBV5-1 to TRBJ2-1, with 12 bases fitting TRBD2. V was pared by 6 bases and J by 6 bases, with 7 bases of the junction left unmatched. Germline V gene sequence: CDR1 SGHRS, CDR2 YFSETQ. The CDR3 spans 15 residues. The CDR3 DNA sequence: TGCGCCAGCAACGGGCTAGCGGGAGGGCCCAATGAGCAGTTCTTC. This codes for CASNGLAGGPNEQFF.

The chain's CDR3 is CSVEEGAPRNTIYF. As DNA, the CDR3 is TGCAGCGTTGAAGAGGGGGCACCTAGAAACACCATATATTTT. This chain joins TRBV29-1 and TRBJ1-3; TRBD1 is a possible D gene (6 bases). This CDR3 region has 14 residues. Germline V lookup: CDR1 SQVTM, CDR2 ANQGSEA. The V gene lost 0 bases and the J gene lost 5 bases, with 11 bases spanning the gap.

The genes are TRBV7-9 and TRBJ2-5; 10 nucleotides line up with TRBD2. The CDR3 is 17 amino acids. V was clipped by 3 bases and J by 3 bases; unmatched bases: 10. Germline V gene data show CDR1 as SEHNR and CDR2 as FQNEAQ (reference sequence). The CDR3 here is CASSFLGVAGGEETQYF. In DNA, the CDR3 is TGTGCCAGCAGCTTTTTGGGGGTAGCGGGAGGCGAAGAGACCCAGTACTTC. Based on the CDR3 plus reference TRBV7-9 and TRBJ2-5, the full variable domain is DTGVSQNPRHKITKRGQNVTFRCDPISEHNRLYWYRQTLGQGPEFLTYFQNEAQLEKSRLLSDRFSAERPKGSFSTLEIQRTEQGDSAMYLCASSFLGVAGGEETQYFGPGTRLLVL.

The chain employs TRBV4-1 and TRBJ1-6; tentative D call: TRBD1 (6 bases). V lost 2 bases and J 7 bases, leaving 15 bases between the germline ends. Germline CDR1 reads MGHRA; CDR2 reads YSYEKL. This CDR3 spans 16 amino acids. DNA of the CDR3: TGCGCCAGCAGCCAAACGGGTGGGGGGCTCAATTCACCCCTCCACTTT. This codes for CASSQTGGGLNSPLHF.

The chain uses TRBV4-2 and TRBJ2-1; TRBD2 matches at 12 bases. The CDR3 has 16 residues. The V gene end was trimmed by 4 bases and the J gene end by 3 bases; junction bases not matched to a gene: 4. Germline CDR1 is LGHNA and CDR2 is YNFKEQ. CDR3 protein: CASSLTSGSVYNEQFF. CDR3 sequence (DNA): TGTGCCAGCAGCCTGACTAGCGGGAGCGTCTACAATGAGCAGTTCTTC.

This chain uses TRBV7-2 with TRBJ2-7, with D perhaps matching TRBD1 (5 bases). The CDR3 is 13 residues long. Germline V gives CDR1 SGHTA, CDR2 FQGNSA. Deletions cut 5 bases from V and 2 bases from J, with 10 bases between. The CDR3 DNA reads as TGTGCCAGCAGCGCTCAACAGGCCTACGAGCAGTACTTC. Translating gives CASSAQQAYEQYF. Complete variable domain (other parts from reference TRBV7-2 and TRBJ2-7): GAGVSQSPSNKVTEKGKDVELRCDPISGHTALYWYRQSLGQGLEFLIYFQGNSAPDKSGLPSDRFSAERTGGSVSTLTIQRTQQEDSAVYLCASSAQQAYEQYFGPGTRLTVT.

V gene TRBV6-1 combines with J gene TRBJ1-4; no clear D. The length of the CDR3 is 15 residues. V was shortened by 0 bases and J by 5 bases, with 10 bases between the two germline ends. CDR1 is MNHNS and CDR2 is SASEGT in the germline V gene. The CDR3 is CASSEAWQENEKLFF. The CDR3 DNA reads as TGTGCCAGCAGTGAAGCGTGGCAGGAGAATGAAAAACTGTTTTTT.

The V call is TRBV4-1, the J call TRBJ2-6; D call uncertain. CDR3 length: 16 amino acids. Germline V CDR1 and CDR2: MGHRA, YSYEKL. The V and J ends lost 1 base and 0 bases respectively, with 7 bases between them. As DNA, the CDR3 is TGCGCCAGCAGCCAAGTTTCGGGCTCTGGGGCCAACGTCCTGACTTTC. Amino acid sequence: CASSQVSGSGANVLTF.

The chain combines TRBV18 with TRBJ1-2; D is perhaps TRBD1 (6 bases). The germline V gene encodes CDR1 KGHSH and CDR2 LQKENI. The CDR3 consists of 13 residues. V was cut by 5 bases and J by 4 bases, with 11 bases left in between. The CDR3 bases are TGTGCCAGCTCAGGGGGCGGAAGCTATGGCTACACCTTC. Translating gives CASSGGGSYGYTF. Full variable domain (missing parts from reference TRBV18 and TRBJ1-2): NAGVMQNPRHLVRRRGQEARLRCSPMKGHSHVYWYRQLPEEGLKFMVYLQKENIIDESGMPKERFSAEFPKEGPSILRIQQVVRGDSAAYFCASSGGGSYGYTFGSGTRLTVV.

The rearrangement joins TRBV29-1 to TRBJ2-2; D is unresolved. Trimming took 5 bases from V and 0 from J, leaving 10 bases between them. The germline gives CDR1 SQVTM, CDR2 ANQGSEA. The CDR3 runs to 14 residues. The CDR3 region is CSVPIPANTGELFF. The CDR3 bases are TGCAGCGTTCCCATTCCCGCGAACACCGGGGAGCTGTTTTTT.

The chain has TRBV2 and TRBJ2-1; 7 bases align to TRBD2. CDR1 and CDR2 from the germline V gene are SNHLY and FYNNEI. CDR3 size: 13 residues. The V gene end was trimmed by 1 base and the J gene end by 10 bases; junction bases not matched to a gene: 4. CDR3 bases: TGTGCCAGCAGTGAAGTCGGGACTACAGAGCAGTTCTTC. It is translated as CASSEVGTTEQFF.